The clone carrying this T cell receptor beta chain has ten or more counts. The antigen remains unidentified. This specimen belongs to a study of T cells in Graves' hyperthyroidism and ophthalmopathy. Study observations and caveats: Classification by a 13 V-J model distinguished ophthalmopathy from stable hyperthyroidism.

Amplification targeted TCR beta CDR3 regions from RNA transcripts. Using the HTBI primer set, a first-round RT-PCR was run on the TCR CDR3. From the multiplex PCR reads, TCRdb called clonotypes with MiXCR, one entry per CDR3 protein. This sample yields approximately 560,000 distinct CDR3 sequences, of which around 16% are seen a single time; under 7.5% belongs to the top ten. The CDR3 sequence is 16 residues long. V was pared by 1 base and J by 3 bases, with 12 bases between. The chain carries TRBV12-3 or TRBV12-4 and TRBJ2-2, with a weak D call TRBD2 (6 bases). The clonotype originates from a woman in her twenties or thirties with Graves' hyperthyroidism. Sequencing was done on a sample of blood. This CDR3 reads CASSLVTREDTGELFF. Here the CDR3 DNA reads TGTGCCAGCAGTTTAGTAACGCGGGAAGACACCGGGGAGCTGTTTTTT.